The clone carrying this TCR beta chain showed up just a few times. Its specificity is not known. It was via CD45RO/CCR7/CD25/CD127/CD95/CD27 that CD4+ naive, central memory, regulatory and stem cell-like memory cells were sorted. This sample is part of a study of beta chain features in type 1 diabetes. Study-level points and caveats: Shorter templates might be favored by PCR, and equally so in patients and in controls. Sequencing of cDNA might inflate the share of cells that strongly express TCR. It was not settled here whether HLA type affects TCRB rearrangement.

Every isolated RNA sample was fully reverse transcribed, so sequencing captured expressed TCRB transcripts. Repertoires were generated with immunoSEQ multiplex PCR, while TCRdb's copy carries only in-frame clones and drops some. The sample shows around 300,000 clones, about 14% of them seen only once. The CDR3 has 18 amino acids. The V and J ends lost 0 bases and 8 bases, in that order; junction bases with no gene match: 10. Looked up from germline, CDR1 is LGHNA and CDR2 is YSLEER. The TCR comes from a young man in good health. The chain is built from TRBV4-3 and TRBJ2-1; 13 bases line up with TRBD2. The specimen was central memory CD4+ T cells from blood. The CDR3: CASSQDLPTSGRSHEQFF. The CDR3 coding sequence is TGCGCCAGCAGCCAAGATCTCCCGACTAGCGGGAGGAGCCATGAGCAGTTCTTC.